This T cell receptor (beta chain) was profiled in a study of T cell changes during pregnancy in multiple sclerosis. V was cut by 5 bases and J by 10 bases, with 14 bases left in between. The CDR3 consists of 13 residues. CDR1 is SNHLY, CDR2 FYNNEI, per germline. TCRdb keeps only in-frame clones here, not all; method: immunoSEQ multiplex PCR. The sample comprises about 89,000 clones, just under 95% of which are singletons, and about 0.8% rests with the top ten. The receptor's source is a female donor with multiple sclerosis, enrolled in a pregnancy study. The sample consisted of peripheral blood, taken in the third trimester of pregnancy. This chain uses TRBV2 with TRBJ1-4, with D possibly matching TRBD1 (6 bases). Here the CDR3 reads CASSTTGFGKLFF. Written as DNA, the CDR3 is TGTGCCAGCAGTACGACAGGTTTCGGAAAACTGTTTTTT.